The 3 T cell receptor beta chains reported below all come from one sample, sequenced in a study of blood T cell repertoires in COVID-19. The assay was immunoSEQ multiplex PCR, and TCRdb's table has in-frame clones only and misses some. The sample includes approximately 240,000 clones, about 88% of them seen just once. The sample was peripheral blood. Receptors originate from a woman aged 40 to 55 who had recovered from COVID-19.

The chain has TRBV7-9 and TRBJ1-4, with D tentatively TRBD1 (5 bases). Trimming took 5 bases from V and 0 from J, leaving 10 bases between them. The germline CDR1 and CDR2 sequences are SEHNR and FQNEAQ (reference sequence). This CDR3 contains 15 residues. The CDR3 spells CASSSGATTNEKLFF. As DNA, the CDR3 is TGTGCCAGCAGCAGCGGGGCCACAACTAATGAAAAACTGTTTTTT.

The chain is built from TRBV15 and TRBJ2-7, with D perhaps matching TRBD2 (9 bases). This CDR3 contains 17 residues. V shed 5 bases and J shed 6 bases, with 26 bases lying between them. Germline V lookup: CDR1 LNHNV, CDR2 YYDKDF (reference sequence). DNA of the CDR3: TGTGCCACCAGCGGGCCAGGGGGCCTAGCGGGAACCGTCGAGCAGTACTTC. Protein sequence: CATSGPGGLAGTVEQYF.

CDR3 sequence (DNA): TGTGCCAGCAGCCAACCTAGCGGGAGTACCAATGAGCAGTTCTTC. The encoded protein is CASSQPSGSTNEQFF. The chain employs TRBV4-2 and TRBJ2-1, with TRBD2 matching over 10 bases. The germline V gene has CDR1 LGHNA and CDR2 YNFKEQ. Trimming at V came to 2 bases and at J to 6 bases, leaving 4 bases not matched to a gene. This CDR3 contains 15 residues.